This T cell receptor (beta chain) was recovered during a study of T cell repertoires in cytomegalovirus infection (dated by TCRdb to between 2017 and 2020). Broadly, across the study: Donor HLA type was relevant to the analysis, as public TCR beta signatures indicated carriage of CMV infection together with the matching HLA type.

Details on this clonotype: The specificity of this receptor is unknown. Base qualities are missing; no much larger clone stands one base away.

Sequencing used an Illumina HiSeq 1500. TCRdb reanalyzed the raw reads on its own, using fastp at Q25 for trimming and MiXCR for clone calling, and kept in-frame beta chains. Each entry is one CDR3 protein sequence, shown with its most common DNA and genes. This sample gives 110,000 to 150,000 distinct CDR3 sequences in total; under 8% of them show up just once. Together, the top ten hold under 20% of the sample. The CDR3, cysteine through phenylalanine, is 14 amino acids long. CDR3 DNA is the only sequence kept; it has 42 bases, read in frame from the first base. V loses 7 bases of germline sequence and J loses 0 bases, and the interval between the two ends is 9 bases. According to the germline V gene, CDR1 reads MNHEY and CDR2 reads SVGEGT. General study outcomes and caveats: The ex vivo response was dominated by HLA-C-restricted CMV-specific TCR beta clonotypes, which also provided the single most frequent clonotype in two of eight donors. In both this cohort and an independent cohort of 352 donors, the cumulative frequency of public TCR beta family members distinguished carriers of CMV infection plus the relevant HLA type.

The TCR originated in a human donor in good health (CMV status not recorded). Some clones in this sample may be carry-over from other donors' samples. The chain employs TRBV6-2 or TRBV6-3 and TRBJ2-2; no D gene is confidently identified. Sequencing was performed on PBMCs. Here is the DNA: TGTGCCAGCATCCGGTTGGCGAACACCGGGGAGCTGTTTTTT. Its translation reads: CASIRLANTGELFF.